Listed below are T cell receptor beta chains from one sample, sequenced in a study of T-cell reconstitution after alpha-beta-depleted transplantation in children. TCRdb re-called the PCR reads through MiXCR, storing one row per CDR3 protein. The repertoire has approximately 44,000 distinct CDR3 sequences, under 6.5% of them found once; the top ten carry 30% to 35%. Here the sequenced sample was PBMCs, mostly from graft donor cells, taken 60 days after TCRalphabeta/CD19-depleted stem cell transplant. These receptors were taken from a female patient aged 2-9 years who had a stem cell transplant for aplastic anemia, so the T cells may come from the graft donor. The CDR3 runs from the conserved cysteine through the conserved F or W. A D gene is named only where the DNA matches it firmly. Some rows mark clone size as missing; the rest say once, few, many or name a class of expanded clone.

d_call	v_call	clone_size	j_call	cdr3_length	cdr3_nt	cdr3_aa
NA	TRBV12-3/TRBV12-4	many	TRBJ1-2	13	TGTGCCAGCAGTCTAGGGTTGAACTATGGCTACACCTTC	CASSLGLNYGYTF
NA	TRBV3-1	NA	TRBJ2-1	13	TGTGCCAGCAGCCCCTTGCAGGGAAATGAGCAGTTCTTC	CASSPLQGNEQFF
NA	TRBV7-9	many	TRBJ2-1	16	TGTGCCAGCAGCTGGGCGGGGCAGGGTAGGTGGGATGAGCAGTTCTTC	CASSWAGQGRWDEQFF
TRBD2	TRBV5-4	many	TRBJ2-3	16	TGTGCCAGCAGCCCCCGGGTGGGGGGAGGGGCAGATACGCAGTATTTT	CASSPRVGGGADTQYF
NA	TRBV11-2	many	TRBJ2-5	14	TGTGCCAGCAGCTTACTTAGTTTGGGGGAGACCCAGTACTTC	CASSLLSLGETQYF
TRBD2	TRBV10-3	NA	TRBJ2-3	13	TGTGCCATCAGTGTGGGAGGGACGCCTACGCAGTATTTT	CAISVGGTPTQYF
TRBD2	TRBV13	many	TRBJ2-4	17	TGTGCCAGCAGCTTAGTGGCTAGCGGGAGAGCCAAAAACATTCAGTACTTC	CASSLVASGRAKNIQYF
TRBD1	TRBV7-8	many	TRBJ1-5	15	TGTGCCAGCAGCTTAGCCAGGGGGCGGGATCAGCCCCAGCATTTT	CASSLARGRDQPQHF
TRBD1	TRBV28	many	TRBJ2-7	15	TGTGCCAGCAGTGAGACCGGGACAGGGGGATATCAGCAGTACTTC	CASSETGTGGYQQYF
NA	TRBV4-1	many	TRBJ1-3	18	TGCGCCAGCAGCCAAGATAGCAGGGTGACAAGCTCTGGAAACACCATATATTTT	CASSQDSRVTSSGNTIYF
TRBD2	TRBV6-5	many	TRBJ2-1	13	TGTGCCAGCAGTTTTGAGCGGGGTAATGAGCAGTTCTTC	CASSFERGNEQFF
NA	TRBV28	many	TRBJ2-6	15	TGTGCCAGCAGTTCGCGTGACCCTGGGGCCAACGTCCTGACTTTC	CASSSRDPGANVLTF
TRBD1	TRBV9	many	TRBJ2-3	16	TGTGCCAGCAGCGCCGACAGGGTTATGGGGACAGATACGCAGTATTTT	CASSADRVMGTDTQYF
NA	TRBV15	NA	TRBJ1-2	15	TGTGCCACCAGCCTAGGGCCAGGGCGGGTCTATGGCTACACCTTC	CATSLGPGRVYGYTF
NA	TRBV3-1	NA	TRBJ2-7	14	TGTGCCAGCAGCCGGAACGGGCTCTACTACGAGCAGTACTTC	CASSRNGLYYEQYF